Sequencing of this T cell receptor beta chain was carried out in a study of T cells in Graves' hyperthyroidism and ophthalmopathy. The wider study: Any treatment followed the collection of peripheral blood at initial diagnosis.

General study findings and limits: Ophthalmopathy was told apart from stable hyperthyroidism by a 13 V-J model.

The V end was cut by 3 bases, the J end by 2 bases, with 9 bases between. Germline CDR1 and CDR2: MNHGY and SVAAGI. The CDR3 runs 14 residues. It was RNA transcripts that yielded the amplified TCR beta CDR3 regions. First-round RT-PCR of the TCR CDR3 relied on the HTBI primer set. MiXCR, applied by TCRdb to the multiplex PCR reads, yields one record per CDR3 protein. The sample lists under 350,000 distinct CDR3 sequences, around 23% occurring once. For Graves' hyperthyroidism to be stable, ophthalmopathy could not progress within 18 months. Comments on this clonotype: Its antigen is as yet unknown.

This sequence was found in a woman in her forties or fifties with Graves' hyperthyroidism. The specimen sequenced was blood. This rearrangement joins TRBV6-9 to TRBJ2-3; tentative D call: TRBD2 (5 bases). CDR3 in amino acids: CASSYTGDTDTQYF. CDR3 nucleotide sequence: TGTGCCAGCAGTTACACCGGGGACACAGATACGCAGTATTTT.